This T cell receptor (beta chain) was obtained from a study of cytomegalovirus exposure and HLA in healthy donors. Background on the study: Out of 398 genotyped donors, 81% belonged to the Caucasian-associated ancestry cluster.

Comment on this clone: The antigen remains unidentified.

The germline V gene has CDR1 MDHEN and CDR2 SYDVKM. V shed 6 bases, J shed 7 bases, and the junction held 5 bases outside the gene matches. The CDR3 has 14 amino acids. Broader study findings: In a later analysis, HLA-C alleles had the fewest associated TCRs, DRB1 alleles the most. Indistinguishable V segments, including TRBV6-2 and TRBV6-3, were excluded. Cytomegalovirus association was listed for approximately 150 TCR beta chains.

Amplification used 60 Vbeta primers and 13 Jbeta primers. The assay was immunoSEQ multiplex PCR, and TCRdb's table has in-frame clones only and misses some. The table shows approximately 90,000 clones, with 65% to 80% occurring only once. The TCR originated in a man aged 35-49 years in good health and CMV-seronegative. The chain carries TRBV28 and TRBJ1-4, with 10 bases that match TRBD1. Source material: PBMCs. This chain's CDR3 is CASRGTGESEKLFF. Here the CDR3 DNA reads TGTGCCAGCAGGGGGACAGGGGAAAGTGAAAAACTGTTTTTT.